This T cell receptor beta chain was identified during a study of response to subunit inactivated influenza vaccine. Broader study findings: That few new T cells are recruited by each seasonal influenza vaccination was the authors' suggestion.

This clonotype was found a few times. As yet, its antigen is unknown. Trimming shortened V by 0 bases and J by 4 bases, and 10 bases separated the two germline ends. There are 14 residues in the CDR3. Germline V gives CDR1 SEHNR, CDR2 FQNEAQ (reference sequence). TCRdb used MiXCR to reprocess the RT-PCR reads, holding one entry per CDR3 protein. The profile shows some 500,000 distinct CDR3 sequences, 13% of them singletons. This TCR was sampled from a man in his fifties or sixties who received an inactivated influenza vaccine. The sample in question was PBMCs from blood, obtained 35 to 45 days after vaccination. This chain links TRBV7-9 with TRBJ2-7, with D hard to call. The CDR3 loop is CASSLAADSYEQYF. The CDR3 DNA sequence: TGTGCCAGCAGCTTAGCGGCCGATTCGTACGAGCAGTACTTC.